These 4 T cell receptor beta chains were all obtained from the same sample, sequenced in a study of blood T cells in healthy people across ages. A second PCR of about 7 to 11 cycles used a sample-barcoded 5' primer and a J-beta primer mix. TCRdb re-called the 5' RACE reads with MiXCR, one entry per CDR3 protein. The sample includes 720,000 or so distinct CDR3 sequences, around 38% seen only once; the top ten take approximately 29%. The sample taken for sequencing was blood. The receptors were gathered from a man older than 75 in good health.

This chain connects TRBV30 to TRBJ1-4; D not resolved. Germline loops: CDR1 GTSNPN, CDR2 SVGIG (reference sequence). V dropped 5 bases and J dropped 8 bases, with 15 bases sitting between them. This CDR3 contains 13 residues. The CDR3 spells CAWETRATEKLFF. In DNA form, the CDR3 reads TGTGCCTGGGAAACAAGAGCGACGGAAAAACTGTTTTTT.

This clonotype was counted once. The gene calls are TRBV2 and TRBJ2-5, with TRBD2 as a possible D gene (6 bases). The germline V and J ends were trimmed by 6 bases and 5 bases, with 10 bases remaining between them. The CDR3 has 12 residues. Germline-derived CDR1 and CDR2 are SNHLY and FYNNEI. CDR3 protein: CASRGLPETQYF. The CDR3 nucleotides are TGTGCCAGCAGGGGACTTCCCGAGACCCAGTACTTC.

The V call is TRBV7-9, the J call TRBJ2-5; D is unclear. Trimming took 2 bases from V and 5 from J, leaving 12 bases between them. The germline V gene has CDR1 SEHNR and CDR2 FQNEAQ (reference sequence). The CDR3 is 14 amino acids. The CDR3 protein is CASSLSGGMETQYF. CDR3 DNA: TGTGCCAGCAGCTTAAGTGGTGGGATGGAGACCCAGTACTTC.

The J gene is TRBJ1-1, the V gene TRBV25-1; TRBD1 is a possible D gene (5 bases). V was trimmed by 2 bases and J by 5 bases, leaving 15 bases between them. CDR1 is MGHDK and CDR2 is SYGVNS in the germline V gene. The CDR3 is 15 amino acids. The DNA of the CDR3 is TGTGCCAGCAGTGAAACGCCGATCCGGGGGACTGAAGCTTTCTTT. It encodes CASSETPIRGTEAFF.